This T cell receptor (beta chain) was profiled in a study of T-cell memory formation after mild COVID-19. Regarding the study as a whole: The pre-infection memory compartment contained some responding clones, suggesting cross-reactive memory joined. The study found contracting CD4+ clones mainly in CM and EM and contracting CD8+ clones in EMRA.

Each CDR3 protein gets one entry after TCRdb re-called the 5' RACE reads with MiXCR. The sample has 250,000 or so distinct CDR3 sequences; roughly 18% are singletons. Concerning this clonotype itself: Its matching antigen is unknown.

V lost 6 bases to trimming and J lost 5 bases, with 9 bases between them. CDR1 MNHEY and CDR2 SVGEGT come from the germline V gene. The CDR3 is made up of 12 amino acids. The specimen sequenced was PBMCs or a T cell subset sorted from them (not recorded which). J is TRBJ2-3 and V is TRBV6-2 or TRBV6-3; no reliable D call. The TCR was taken from a man between 18 and 35 years old who had mild COVID-19 (a few samples of this study predate the infection). Cell type and time point are not known. Here the CDR3 DNA reads TGTGCCAGCAGCACCCTAGAAGATACGCAGTATTTT. Translation: CASSTLEDTQYF.